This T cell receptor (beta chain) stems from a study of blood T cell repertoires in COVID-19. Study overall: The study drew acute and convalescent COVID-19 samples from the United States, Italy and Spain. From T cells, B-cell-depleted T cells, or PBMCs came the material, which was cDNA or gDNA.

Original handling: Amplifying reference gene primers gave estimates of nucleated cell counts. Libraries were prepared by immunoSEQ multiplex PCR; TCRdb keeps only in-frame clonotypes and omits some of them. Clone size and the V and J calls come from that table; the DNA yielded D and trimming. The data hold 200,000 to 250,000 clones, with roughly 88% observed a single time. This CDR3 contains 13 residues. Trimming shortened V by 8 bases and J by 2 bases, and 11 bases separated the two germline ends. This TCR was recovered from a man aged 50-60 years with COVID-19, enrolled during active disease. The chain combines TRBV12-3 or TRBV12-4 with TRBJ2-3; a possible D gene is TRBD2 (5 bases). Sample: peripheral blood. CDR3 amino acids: CASGVGITDTQYF. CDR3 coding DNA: TGTGCCAGCGGAGTCGGGATCACAGATACGCAGTATTTT.